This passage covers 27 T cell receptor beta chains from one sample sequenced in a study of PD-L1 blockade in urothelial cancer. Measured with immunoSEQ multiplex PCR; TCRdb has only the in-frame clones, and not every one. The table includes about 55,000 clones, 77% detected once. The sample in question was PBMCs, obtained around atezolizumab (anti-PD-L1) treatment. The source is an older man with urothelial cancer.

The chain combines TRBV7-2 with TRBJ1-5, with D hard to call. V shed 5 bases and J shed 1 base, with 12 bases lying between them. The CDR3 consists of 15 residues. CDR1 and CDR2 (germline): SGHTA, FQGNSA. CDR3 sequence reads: CASSARLLSNQPQHF. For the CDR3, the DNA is TGTGCCAGCAGCGCGCGTCTTCTCAGCAATCAGCCCCAGCATTTT. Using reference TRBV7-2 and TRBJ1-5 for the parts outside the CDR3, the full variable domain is GAGVSQSPSNKVTEKGKDVELRCDPISGHTALYWYRQSLGQGLEFLIYFQGNSAPDKSGLPSDRFSAERTGGSVSTLTIQRTQQEDSAVYLCASSARLLSNQPQHFGDGTRLSIL.

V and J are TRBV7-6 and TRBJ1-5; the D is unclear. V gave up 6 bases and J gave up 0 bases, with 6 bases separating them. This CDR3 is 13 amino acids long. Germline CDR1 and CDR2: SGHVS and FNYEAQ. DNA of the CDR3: TGTGCCAGCAGTTCTACTAGCAATCAGCCCCAGCATTTT. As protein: CASSSTSNQPQHF.

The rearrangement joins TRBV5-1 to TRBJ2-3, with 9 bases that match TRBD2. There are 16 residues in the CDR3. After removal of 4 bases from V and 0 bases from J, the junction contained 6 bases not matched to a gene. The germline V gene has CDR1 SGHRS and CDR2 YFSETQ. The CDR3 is CASSHGLATSTDTQYF. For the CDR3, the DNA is TGCGCCAGCAGCCACGGACTAGCGACTAGCACAGATACGCAGTATTTT.

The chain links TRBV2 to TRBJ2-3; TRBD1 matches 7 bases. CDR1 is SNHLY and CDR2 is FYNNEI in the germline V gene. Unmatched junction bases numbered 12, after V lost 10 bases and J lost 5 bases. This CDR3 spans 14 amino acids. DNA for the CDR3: TGTGCCACCCGGCCAGGACAGGTAGAAGATACGCAGTATTTT. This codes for CATRPGQVEDTQYF.

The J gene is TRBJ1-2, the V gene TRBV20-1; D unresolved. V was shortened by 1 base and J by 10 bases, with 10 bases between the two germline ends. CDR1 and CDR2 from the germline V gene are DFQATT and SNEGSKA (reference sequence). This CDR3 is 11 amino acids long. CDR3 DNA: TGCAGTGCTAGAGTGGGGAGAAACTACACCTTC. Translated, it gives CSARVGRNYTF.

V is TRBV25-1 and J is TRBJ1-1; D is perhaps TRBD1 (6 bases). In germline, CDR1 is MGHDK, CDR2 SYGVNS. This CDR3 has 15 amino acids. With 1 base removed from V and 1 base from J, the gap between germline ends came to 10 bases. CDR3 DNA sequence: TGTGCCAGCAGTGAATCTAGGGGGAAGAACACTGAAGCTTTCTTT. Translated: CASSESRGKNTEAFF.

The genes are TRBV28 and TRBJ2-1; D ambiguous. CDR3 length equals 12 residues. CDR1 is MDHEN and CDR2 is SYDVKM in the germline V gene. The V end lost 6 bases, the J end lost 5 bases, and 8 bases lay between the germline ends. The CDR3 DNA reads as TGTGCCAGCAGCCTACAGAACAATGAGCAGTTCTTC. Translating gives CASSLQNNEQFF.

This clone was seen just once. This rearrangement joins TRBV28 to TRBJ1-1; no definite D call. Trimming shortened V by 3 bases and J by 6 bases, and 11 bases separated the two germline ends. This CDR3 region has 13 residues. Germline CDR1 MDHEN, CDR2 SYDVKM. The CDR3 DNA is TGTGCCAGCAGTTTGATCGGGGTCTCTGAAGCTTTCTTT. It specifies CASSLIGVSEAFF.

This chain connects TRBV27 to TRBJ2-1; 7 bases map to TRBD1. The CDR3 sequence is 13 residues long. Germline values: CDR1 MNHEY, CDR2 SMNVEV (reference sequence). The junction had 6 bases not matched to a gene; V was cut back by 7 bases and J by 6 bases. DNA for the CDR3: TGTGCCAGCAAAGAGGGGGCAGGCAATGAGCAGTTCTTC. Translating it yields CASKEGAGNEQFF.

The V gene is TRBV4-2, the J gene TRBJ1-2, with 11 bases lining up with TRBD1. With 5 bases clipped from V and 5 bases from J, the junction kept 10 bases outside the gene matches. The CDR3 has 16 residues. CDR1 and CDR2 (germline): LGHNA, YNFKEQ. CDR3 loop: CASSDGTGGPQYGYTF. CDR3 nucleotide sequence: TGTGCCAGCAGCGACGGGACAGGGGGGCCTCAATATGGCTACACCTTC.

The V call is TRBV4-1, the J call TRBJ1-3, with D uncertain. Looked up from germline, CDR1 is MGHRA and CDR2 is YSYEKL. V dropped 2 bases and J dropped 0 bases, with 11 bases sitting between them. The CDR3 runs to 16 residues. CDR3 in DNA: TGCGCCAGCAGCCAACACCTACAGAACTCTGGAAACACCATATATTTT. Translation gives CASSQHLQNSGNTIYF.

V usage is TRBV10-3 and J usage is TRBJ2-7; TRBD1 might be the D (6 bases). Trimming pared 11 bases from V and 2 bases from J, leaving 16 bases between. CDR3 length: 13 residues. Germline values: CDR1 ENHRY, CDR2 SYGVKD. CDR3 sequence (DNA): TGTGCCTTCGAGAGAGAGGGGGCCTACGAGCAGTACTTC. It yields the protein CAFEREGAYEQYF.

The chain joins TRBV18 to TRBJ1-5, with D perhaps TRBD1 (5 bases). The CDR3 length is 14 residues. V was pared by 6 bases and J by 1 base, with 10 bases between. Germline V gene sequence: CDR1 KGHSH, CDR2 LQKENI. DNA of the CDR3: TGTGCCAGCTCCTCGGGGGGAAGCAATCAGCCCCAGCATTTT. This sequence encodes CASSSGGSNQPQHF.

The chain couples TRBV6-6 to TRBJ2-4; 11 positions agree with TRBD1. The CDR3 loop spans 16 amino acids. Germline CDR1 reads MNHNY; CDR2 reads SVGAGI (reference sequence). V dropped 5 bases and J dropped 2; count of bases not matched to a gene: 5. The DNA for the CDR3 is TGTGCCAGCAGTGGCGGACAGGGGGCTTCCAAAAACATTCAGTACTTC. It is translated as CASSGGQGASKNIQYF.

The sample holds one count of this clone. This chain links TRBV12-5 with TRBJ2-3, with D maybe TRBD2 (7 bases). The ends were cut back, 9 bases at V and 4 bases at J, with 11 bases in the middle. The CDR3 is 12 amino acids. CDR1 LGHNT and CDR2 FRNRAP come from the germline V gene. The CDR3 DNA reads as TGTGCTAGCGGGGGGCCGTCAGATACGCAGTATTTT. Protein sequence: CASGGPSDTQYF.

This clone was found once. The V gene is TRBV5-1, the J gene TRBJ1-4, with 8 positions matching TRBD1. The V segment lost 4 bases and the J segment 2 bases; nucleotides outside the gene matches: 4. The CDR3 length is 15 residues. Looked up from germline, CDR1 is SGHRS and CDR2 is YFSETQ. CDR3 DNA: TGCGCCAGCAGCACGCGACAGGGGACTAATGAAAAACTGTTTTTT. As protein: CASSTRQGTNEKLFF.

The CDR3 bases are TGCGCCAGCAGCCGGTCAGCGGGGATCGGGGAGCTGTTTTTT. Amino acids: CASSRSAGIGELFF. This chain uses TRBV4-3 with TRBJ2-2; 7 nucleotides agree with TRBD2. In germline, CDR1 is LGHNA, CDR2 YSLEER. The J segment lost 7 bases and the V segment lost 4 bases, leaving 6 bases of the junction unmatched. This CDR3 comprises 14 residues.

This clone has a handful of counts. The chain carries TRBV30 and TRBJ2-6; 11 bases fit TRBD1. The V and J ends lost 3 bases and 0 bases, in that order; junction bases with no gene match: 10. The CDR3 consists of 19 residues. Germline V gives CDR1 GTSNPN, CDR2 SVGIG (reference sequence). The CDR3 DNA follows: TGTGCCTGGAGAAAAGGGATTGGGACAGGGGGCTCTGGGGCCAACGTCCTGACTTTC. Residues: CAWRKGIGTGGSGANVLTF.

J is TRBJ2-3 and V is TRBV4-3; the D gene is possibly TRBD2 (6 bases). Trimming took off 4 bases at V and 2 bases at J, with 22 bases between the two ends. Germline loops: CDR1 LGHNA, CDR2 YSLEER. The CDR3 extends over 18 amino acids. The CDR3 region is CASSRRIPGTEDTDTQYF. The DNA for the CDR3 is TGCGCCAGCAGCCGCCGTATTCCCGGGACTGAAGACACAGATACGCAGTATTTT.

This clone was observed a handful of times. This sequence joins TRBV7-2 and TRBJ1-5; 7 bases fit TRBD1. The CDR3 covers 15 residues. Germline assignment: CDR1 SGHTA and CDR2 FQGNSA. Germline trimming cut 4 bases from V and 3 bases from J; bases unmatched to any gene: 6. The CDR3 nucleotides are TGTGCCAGCAGCTCGGGAGGGGGCTCCAATCAGCCCCAGCATTTT. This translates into CASSSGGGSNQPQHF.

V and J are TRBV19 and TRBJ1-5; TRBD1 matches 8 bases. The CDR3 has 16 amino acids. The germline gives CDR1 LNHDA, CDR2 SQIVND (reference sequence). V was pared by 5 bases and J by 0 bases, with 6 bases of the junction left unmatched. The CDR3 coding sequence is TGTGCCAGTAGTCCTCAGGGGGCGGCTAGCAATCAGCCCCAGCATTTT. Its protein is CASSPQGAASNQPQHF.

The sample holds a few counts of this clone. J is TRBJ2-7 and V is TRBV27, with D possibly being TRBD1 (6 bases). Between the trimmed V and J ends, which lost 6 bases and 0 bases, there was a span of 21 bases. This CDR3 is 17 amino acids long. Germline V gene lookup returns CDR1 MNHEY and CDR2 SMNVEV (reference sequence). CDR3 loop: CASSINPTGLSSYEQYF. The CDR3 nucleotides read TGTGCCAGCAGCATAAACCCAACAGGGCTTAGCTCCTACGAGCAGTACTTC.

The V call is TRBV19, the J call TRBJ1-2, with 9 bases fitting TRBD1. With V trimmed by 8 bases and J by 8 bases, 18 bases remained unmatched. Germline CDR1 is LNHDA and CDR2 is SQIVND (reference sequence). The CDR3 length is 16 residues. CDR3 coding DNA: TGTGCCAGTTTAAATGCGCCCCTACAGGGGGCTGGCGGCTACACCTTC. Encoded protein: CASLNAPLQGAGGYTF.

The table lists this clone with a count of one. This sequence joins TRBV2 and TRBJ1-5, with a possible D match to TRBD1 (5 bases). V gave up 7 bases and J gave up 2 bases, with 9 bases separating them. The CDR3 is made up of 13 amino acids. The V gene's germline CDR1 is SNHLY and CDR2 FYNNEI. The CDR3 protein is CASKGEGNQPQHF. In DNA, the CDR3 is TGTGCCAGCAAAGGGGAGGGCAATCAGCCCCAGCATTTT.

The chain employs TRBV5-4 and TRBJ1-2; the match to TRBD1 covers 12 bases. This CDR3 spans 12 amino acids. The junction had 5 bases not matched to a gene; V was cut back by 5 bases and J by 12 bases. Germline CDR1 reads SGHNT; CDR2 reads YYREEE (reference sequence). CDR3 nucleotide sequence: TGTGCCAGCAGTTGGGACAGGGGGCAGGACACCTTC. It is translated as CASSWDRGQDTF.

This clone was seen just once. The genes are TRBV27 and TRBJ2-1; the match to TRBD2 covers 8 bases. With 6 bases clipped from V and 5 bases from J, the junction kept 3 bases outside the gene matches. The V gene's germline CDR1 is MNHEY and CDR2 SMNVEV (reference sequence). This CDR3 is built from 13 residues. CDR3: CASRTSGNNEQFF. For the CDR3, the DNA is TGTGCCAGCAGAACTAGCGGAAACAATGAGCAGTTCTTC.

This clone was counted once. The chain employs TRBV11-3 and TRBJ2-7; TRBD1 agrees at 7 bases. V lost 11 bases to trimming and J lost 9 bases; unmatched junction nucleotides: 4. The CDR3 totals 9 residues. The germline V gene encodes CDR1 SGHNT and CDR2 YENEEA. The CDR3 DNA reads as TGTGCCGGAGACAGGGCGCAGTACTTC. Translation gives CAGDRAQYF.